This entry is about one T cell receptor beta chain. Its target is unknown. The record originates from a study of cytomegalovirus exposure and HLA in healthy donors. The study ran its PCR with 60 Vbeta and 13 Jbeta primers. TCRdb's copy holds only in-frame clones and misses some; the assay was immunoSEQ multiplex PCR. The data hold around 190,000 clones, with roughly 10% observed a single time. Study findings and constraints: A later analysis associated under 20,000 TCR beta sequences with HLA alleles at a 0.05 false discovery rate. About 87% or about 30% of the time was how often most TCR beta V segments were productive, according to an earlier analysis. A cluster of highly shared sequence variants was likely a sequencing artifact.

The J segment lost 2 bases and the V segment lost 4 bases, leaving 9 bases of the junction unmatched. The germline gives CDR1 SGDLS, CDR2 YYNGEE. The CDR3 is 15 amino acids. This chain joins TRBV9 and TRBJ2-7; 7 bases agree with TRBD1. The source is a woman between 25 and 40 years old in good health and CMV-seropositive. Sample: PBMCs. The CDR3 is CASSSDGDSTYEQYF. The CDR3 nucleotides are TGTGCCAGCAGCTCGGATGGGGACAGTACCTACGAGCAGTACTTC.